This T cell receptor (beta chain) was sequenced during a study of blood T cell repertoires in COVID-19. Overall study context: There were acute and convalescent COVID-19 samples, and they came from the United States, Italy and Spain.

Sequencing used immunoSEQ multiplex PCR; TCRdb keeps in-frame clones, though not all of them. The repertoire includes roughly 150,000 clones, around 81% of them detected once, and 6.2% sits in the top ten. Per germline, CDR1 SGDLS and CDR2 YYNGEE. This CDR3 has 17 residues. V shed 0 bases and J 4 bases; nucleotides not matched to a gene: 9. Categorization into cohorts depended on clinical history that participants reported. This clonotype was obtained from a woman in her forties who had recovered from COVID-19. The V gene is TRBV9, the J gene TRBJ2-1; 8 bases are a match to TRBD2. Sequences were obtained from PBMCs or T cells enriched from blood (not recorded which). This CDR3 reads CASSVGGTSGEYNEQFF. The CDR3 DNA sequence: TGTGCCAGCAGCGTAGGTGGTACTAGCGGAGAGTACAATGAGCAGTTCTTC.